This T cell receptor beta chain was obtained from a study of human T cells and chemical hapten exposure. Study in general: The sensitizing agent was 2% DPC, placed on approximately 2 cm by approximately 2 cm of upper inner arm skin. There were per-sample TCR yield variations, arising mainly from small pooled library volume differences.

Via MiXCR, TCRdb re-called the RACE reads, giving one row per CDR3 protein. The table includes around 380,000 distinct CDR3 sequences, roughly 5% detected once. CDR3 size: 12 residues. Trimming left V 2 bases short and J 15 bases short, with 14 bases between. This sample's time point: patch test 1, 2 weeks after DPC sensitization. Stated treatment: therapeutic diphenylcyclopropenone sensitization with weekly scalp DPC. Blood sampling preceded each patch test application. The V call is TRBV12-3 or TRBV12-4, the J call TRBJ2-1, with unresolved D. Sequences were derived from whole blood, sampled in connection with sensitization to the hapten diphenylcyclopropenone (DPC). The receptor was isolated from a woman aged 50 to 60 with alopecia areata. Some clones in this sample may be carry-over from other donors' samples. In DNA form, the CDR3 reads TGTGCCAGCAGTTTATACAACTCACCGGGGTTCTTC. This sequence encodes CASSLYNSPGFF.